This T cell receptor (beta chain) was obtained from a study of blood T cells in healthy people across ages. Regarding the study as a whole: Per million T cells, TCR beta diversity dropped roughly linearly as age increased.

A sample-barcoded 5' primer and a J-beta primer mix were used in a second PCR of about 7 to 12 cycles. Per-sample output comprised a minimum of 3 million paired-end reads containing CDR3. Via MiXCR, TCRdb re-called the 5' RACE reads, giving one row per CDR3 protein. The repertoire holds 1 million or so distinct CDR3 sequences, with less than 50% as singletons. Notes on this clonotype: What it binds is unknown.

Germline CDR1 SGHKS, CDR2 YYEKEE (reference sequence). The V gene lost 2 bases and the J gene lost 0 bases, with 8 bases spanning the gap. The CDR3 consists of 15 residues. The origin of this receptor is a woman aged 55-70 years in good health. Sample: blood. The chain recombines TRBV5-5 with TRBJ1-4, with D tentatively TRBD1 (5 bases). The CDR3 protein is CASSFGAATNEKLFF. DNA for the CDR3: TGTGCCAGCAGCTTTGGGGCAGCAACTAATGAAAAACTGTTTTTT.